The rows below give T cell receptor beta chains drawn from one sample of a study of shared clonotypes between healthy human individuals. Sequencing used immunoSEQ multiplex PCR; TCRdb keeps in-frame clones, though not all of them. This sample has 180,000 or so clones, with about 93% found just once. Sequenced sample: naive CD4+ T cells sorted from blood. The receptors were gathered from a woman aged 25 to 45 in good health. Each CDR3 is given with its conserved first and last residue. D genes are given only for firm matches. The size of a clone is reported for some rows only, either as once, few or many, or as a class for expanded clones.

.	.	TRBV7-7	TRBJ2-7	TGTGCCAGCAGCTTAGGGCCGACAAACACCTACGAGCAGTACTTC	CASSLGPTNTYEQYF
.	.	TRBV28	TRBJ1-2	TGTGCCAGCCAGGAGGGGACGGGCTATGGCTACACCTTC	CASQEGTGYGYTF
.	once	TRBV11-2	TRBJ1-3	TGTGCCAGCAGCTTAGTAGTGGGCTCTGGAAACACCATATATTTT	CASSLVVGSGNTIYF
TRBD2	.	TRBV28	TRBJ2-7	TGTGCCAGCAGTAGACTAGCCTCCCACGCCTACGAGCAGTACTTC	CASSRLASHAYEQYF
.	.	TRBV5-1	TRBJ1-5	TGCGCCAGCAGCTTCGACACCAATCAGCCCCAGCATTTT	CASSFDTNQPQHF
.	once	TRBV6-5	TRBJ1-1	TGTGCCAGCAGTTACTCGGGCAGGCTTCGCACTGAAGCTTTCTTT	CASSYSGRLRTEAFF
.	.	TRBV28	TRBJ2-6	TGTGCCAGCAGTTTTGTCAGGGTGGGCTCTGGGGCCAACGTCCTGACTTTC	CASSFVRVGSGANVLTF
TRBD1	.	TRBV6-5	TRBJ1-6	TGTGCCAGCAGTCGGACAGGGATCTATAATTCACCCCTCCACTTT	CASSRTGIYNSPLHF
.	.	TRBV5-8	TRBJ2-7	TGTGCCAGCAGTCCCCCGTTAGCGCTCCTACGAGGGTACTTC	CASSPPLALLRGYF
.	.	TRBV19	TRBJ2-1	TGTGCCAGTAGACTAGCTTTAGCGGATGAGCAGTTCTTC	CASRLALADEQFF
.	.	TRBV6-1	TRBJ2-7	TGTGCCAGTTCCAACTACGAGCAGTACTTC	CASSNYEQYF
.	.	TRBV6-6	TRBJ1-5	TGTGCCAGCAAAGAAATGGGGACAACCAATCAGCCCCAGCATTTT	CASKEMGTTNQPQHF
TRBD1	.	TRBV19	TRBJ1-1	TGTGCCAGTAGTATTTCAGATACCGGGACAGGGTTCCCTGAAGCTTTCTTT	CASSISDTGTGFPEAFF
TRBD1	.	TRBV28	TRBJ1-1	TGTGCCAGCAGTTTGGGTTTGTGGTGGGGGACAGAGAACACTGAAGCTTTCTTT	CASSLGLWWGTENTEAFF
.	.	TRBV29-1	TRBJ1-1	TGCAGCGTGGCGGCAGGTTTCACTGAAGCTTTCTTT	CSVAAGFTEAFF
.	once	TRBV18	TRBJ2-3	TGTGCCAGCTCACCCCGGGACACTTCTAGCACAGATACGCAGTATTTT	CASSPRDTSSTDTQYF
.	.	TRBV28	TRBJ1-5	TGTGCCAGCAGTTTCGGGGGTTCGGGCAATCAGCCCCAGCATTTT	CASSFGGSGNQPQHF
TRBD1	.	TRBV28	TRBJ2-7	TGTGCCAGCAGTTCTACCGGGACAGGGGGCTACGAGCAGTACTTC	CASSSTGTGGYEQYF
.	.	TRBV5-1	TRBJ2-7	TGCGCCAGCAGCCCTCTTGCGGACTACGAGCAGTACTTC	CASSPLADYEQYF
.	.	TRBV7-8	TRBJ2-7	TGTGCCAGCAGCTTCTCGGAGAACGGGTACGAGCAGTACTTC	CASSFSENGYEQYF
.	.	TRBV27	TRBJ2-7	TGTGCCAGCAGTTTCCGGGGTTATCAGTGGGACGAGCAGTACTTC	CASSFRGYQWDEQYF
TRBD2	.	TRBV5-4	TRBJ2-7	TGTGCCAGCAGCTTGGGGGGCGGGAGCTCCTACGAGCAGTACTTC	CASSLGGGSSYEQYF
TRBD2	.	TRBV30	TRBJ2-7	TGTGCCTGGTCCAAGGGGACTAGAATTTACGAGCAGTACTTC	CAWSKGTRIYEQYF
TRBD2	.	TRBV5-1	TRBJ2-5	TGCGCCAGCAGCTTAATAACGGGGGGAGAGACCCAGTACTTC	CASSLITGGETQYF
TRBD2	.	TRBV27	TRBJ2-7	TGTGCCAGCAGTTGGGGACTACCCGTCTCCTACGAGCAGTACTTC	CASSWGLPVSYEQYF
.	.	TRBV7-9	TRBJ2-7	TGTGCCAGCAGCTTTCAGGAGTACGAGCAGTACTTC	CASSFQEYEQYF
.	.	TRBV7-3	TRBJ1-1	TGTGCCAGCAGCTTCGACGGGAACACTGAAGCTTTCTTT	CASSFDGNTEAFF
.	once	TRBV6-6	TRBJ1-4	TGTGCCAGCAGTTACTTGGGTTCAGCTAATGAAAAACTGTTTTTT	CASSYLGSANEKLFF
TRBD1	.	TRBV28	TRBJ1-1	TGTGCCAGCAGTCAAACAGGGGGATGGACTGAAGCTTTCTTT	CASSQTGGWTEAFF
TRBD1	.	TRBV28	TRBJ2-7	TGTGCCAGCAGCCGTCCTCCTTTCCGGGACAGGGGGAACGAGCAGTACTTC	CASSRPPFRDRGNEQYF
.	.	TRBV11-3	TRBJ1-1	TGTGCCAGCAGCTTTTCTGTTAACACTGAAGCTTTCTTT	CASSFSVNTEAFF
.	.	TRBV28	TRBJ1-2	TGTGCCAGCACTAGTTGGTGGGTTAGGGGGTTTGGCTATGGCTACACCTTC	CASTSWWVRGFGYGYTF
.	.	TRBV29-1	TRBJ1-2	TGCAGCGTTCGGAAGGAAGCCTATGGCTACACCTTC	CSVRKEAYGYTF
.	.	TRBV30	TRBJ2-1	TGTGCCTATAGGAGGTCCATGGCCCAGTTCTTC	CAYRRSMAQFF
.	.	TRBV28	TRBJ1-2	TGTGCCAGCAGTAACTCCCCACCCGGCTACACCTTC	CASSNSPPGYTF
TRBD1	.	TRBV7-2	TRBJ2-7	TGTGCCAGCAGCCGGACCCCCGGGACAGGGTCCTACGAGCAGTACTTC	CASSRTPGTGSYEQYF
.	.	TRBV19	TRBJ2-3	TGTGCCAGTAGTACCCTTTATATGGTAGATACGCAGTATTTT	CASSTLYMVDTQYF
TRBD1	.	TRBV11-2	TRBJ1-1	TGTGCCAGCAGCTTTTACAGGGGGCGAGCTGAAGCTTTCTTT	CASSFYRGRAEAFF
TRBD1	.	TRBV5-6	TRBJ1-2	TGTGCCAGCAGCCTGGACAGGGGGTCTAGCGGCTACACCTTC	CASSLDRGSSGYTF
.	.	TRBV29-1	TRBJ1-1	TGCAGCGTTTCTGGACAGACTGAAGCTTTCTTT	CSVSGQTEAFF
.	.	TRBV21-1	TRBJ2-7	TGTGCCAGCAGCAAAGAGACGGCTAGCGTTGCCTACGAGCAGTACTTC	CASSKETASVAYEQYF
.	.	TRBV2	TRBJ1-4	TGTGCCAGCTATGGGGTTGATAATGAAAAACTGTTTTTT	CASYGVDNEKLFF
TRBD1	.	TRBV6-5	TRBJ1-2	TGTGCCAGCAGTTCCAGGGGGTCGGGCGGCTACACCTTC	CASSSRGSGGYTF
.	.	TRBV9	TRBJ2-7	TGTGCCAGCACGTTGAACCCGACGTCCGAGCAGTACTTC	CASTLNPTSEQYF
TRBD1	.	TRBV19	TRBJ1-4	TGTGCCAGTGGGGACAGCCCAGCTAATGAAAAACTGTTTTTT	CASGDSPANEKLFF
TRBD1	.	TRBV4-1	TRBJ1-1	TGCGCCAGCACCGAGACGACAGGGGGAAGGACTGAAGCTTTCTTT	CASTETTGGRTEAFF
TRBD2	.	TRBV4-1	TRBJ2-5	TGCGCCAGCAGCCAACCGGGACTAGCGGGACAAGAGACCCAGTACTTC	CASSQPGLAGQETQYF
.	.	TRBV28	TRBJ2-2	TGTGCCAGCAGTTTAATGGGGGAAAGGGAGCTGTTTTTT	CASSLMGERELFF
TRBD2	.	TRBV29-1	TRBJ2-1	TGCAGCGTTGGCAGCGTTTGGGCGGGAGGGGCTCACAATGAGCAGTTCTTC	CSVGSVWAGGAHNEQFF
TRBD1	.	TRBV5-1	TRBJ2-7	TGCGCCAGCAGCGAACCGGGACAGAGCTCCTACGAGCAGTACTTC	CASSEPGQSSYEQYF
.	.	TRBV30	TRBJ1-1	TGTGCCTGGGGGGGCAGACAGCAAAACGTGAACACTGAAGCTTTCTTT	CAWGGRQQNVNTEAFF
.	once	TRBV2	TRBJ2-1	TGTGCCAGCAGTGAGGGCAGTTCGTACAATGAGCAGTTCTTC	CASSEGSSYNEQFF
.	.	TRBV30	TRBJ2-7	TGTGCCTGGAGTGCCGGTAGTTTCGAGCAGTACTTC	CAWSAGSFEQYF
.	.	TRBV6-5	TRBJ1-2	TGTGCCAGCCACCCCACGGTCCGGCTCGGCGGCTACACCTTC	CASHPTVRLGGYTF
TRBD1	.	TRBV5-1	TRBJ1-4	TGCGCCAGCAGCTTGGTACAGGGGCCCAATGAAAAACTGTTTTTT	CASSLVQGPNEKLFF
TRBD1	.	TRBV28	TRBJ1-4	TGTGCCAGCAGGCCGGGACAGCCTAATGAAAAACTGTTTTTT	CASRPGQPNEKLFF